The entry that follows covers one T cell receptor beta chain sequence. The data were produced by immunoSEQ multiplex PCR, yet TCRdb's version contains in-frame clones alone and is incomplete. Among about 320,000 clones listed, roughly nine tenths were seen once. The sample belongs to a study of blood T cell repertoires in COVID-19. Study in general: COVID-19 samples from acute and convalescent phases originated in the United States, Italy and Spain.

CDR1 SGHTA and CDR2 FQGTGA come from the germline V gene. Trimming removed 4 bases at V and 4 bases at J, with 13 bases between. The CDR3 extends over 14 amino acids. Sample: PBMCs or T cells enriched from blood (not recorded which). This TCR derives from a man in his sixties who had recovered from COVID-19. The chain recombines TRBV7-3 with TRBJ1-1; TRBD1 might be the D (5 bases). The CDR3 spells CASSSDPGATEAFF. DNA of the CDR3: TGTGCCAGCAGCTCCGACCCTGGGGCCACTGAAGCTTTCTTT.